Listed below are T cell receptor beta chains from one sample, sequenced in a study of identifying expanded T cells in peripheral blood. Libraries were prepared by immunoSEQ multiplex PCR; TCRdb keeps only in-frame clonotypes and omits some of them. This table has roughly 100,000 clones, roughly 88% appearing once. The specimen was blood. The receptors stem from a person aged 18-70 years in good health. Both conserved end residues are part of each CDR3. Fields, in order: J gene, D gene, V gene, clone size, CDR3 protein, CDR3 DNA. D genes are given only for firm matches. Only some rows state a clone size, as once, few, many or a class for expanded clones.

TRBJ1-3,NA,TRBV5-1,NA,CASSFSLSGNTIYF,TGCGCCAGCAGCTTTTCGCTCTCTGGAAACACCATATATTTT
TRBJ1-2,TRBD1,TRBV10-2,NA,CASRTGTGGYGYTF,TGCGCCAGCAGGACCGGGACAGGGGGCTATGGCTACACCTTC
TRBJ1-2,TRBD1,TRBV19,NA,CASRNPSAGTGGAGGYTF,TGTGCCAGTAGGAACCCATCGGCGGGGACAGGGGGCGCCGGGGGCTACACCTTC
TRBJ2-5,TRBD1,TRBV7-9,NA,CASAVQGAGETQYF,TGTGCCAGCGCCGTTCAGGGGGCGGGGGAGACCCAGTACTTC
TRBJ1-1,NA,TRBV29-1,NA,CSEPGHTKAFF,TGCAGCGAACCGGGACATACCAAAGCTTTCTTT
TRBJ1-4,TRBD1,TRBV9,NA,CASSARGQGRTNEKLFF,TGTGCCAGCAGCGCGAGAGGACAGGGGCGGACTAATGAAAAACTGTTTTTT
TRBJ1-1,NA,TRBV11-1,NA,CASSYGQDTEAFF,TGTGCCAGCAGCTACGGACAAGACACTGAAGCTTTCTTT
TRBJ2-3,TRBD1,TRBV7-9,NA,CASSTRQGRAHTDTQYF,TGTGCCAGCAGCACCCGACAGGGCAGAGCCCACACAGATACGCAGTATTTT
TRBJ2-1,TRBD1,TRBV6-1,NA,CASSGAGQGAAYNEQFF,TGTGCCAGCAGTGGGGCGGGACAGGGCGCCGCTTACAATGAGCAGTTCTTC
TRBJ1-1,NA,TRBV9,NA,CASSVVHGVGAFF,TGTGCCAGCAGCGTAGTACACGGGGTGGGGGCTTTCTTT
TRBJ2-7,TRBD1,TRBV29-1,NA,CSVDGTGNYEQYF,TGCAGCGTTGATGGGACAGGGAACTACGAGCAGTACTTC
TRBJ2-7,TRBD2,TRBV14,once,CASSQDRMGLAGAYEQYF,TGTGCCAGCAGCCAAGACCGAATGGGACTAGCGGGGGCCTACGAGCAGTACTTC
TRBJ2-1,NA,TRBV4-3,NA,CASSPTGSSYNEQFF,TGCGCCAGCAGTCCGACTGGCAGCTCCTACAATGAGCAGTTCTTC
TRBJ1-4,NA,TRBV30,NA,CAWSRGEAVGKLFF,TGTGCCTGGAGCCGGGGAGAGGCGGTGGGAAAACTGTTTTTT
TRBJ2-3,NA,TRBV7-2,once,CASSLPSTDTQYF,TGTGCCAGCAGCCTCCCGTCCACAGATACGCAGTATTTT
TRBJ2-2,TRBD2,TRBV2,NA,CASSGLPGLAGVLHTGELFF,TGTGCCAGCAGTGGCCTTCCGGGACTAGCGGGAGTACTCCACACCGGGGAGCTGTTTTTT
TRBJ1-2,TRBD1,TRBV28,NA,CASLSGGSNYGYTF,TGTGCCAGCCTTTCAGGGGGGTCTAACTATGGCTACACCTTC
TRBJ2-3,NA,TRBV7-3,NA,CASSLRSDSTDTQYF,TGTGCCAGCAGCCTAAGGAGTGACAGTACAGATACGCAGTATTTT
TRBJ2-7,NA,TRBV6-1,NA,CASRSSSSYEQYF,TGTGCCAGCAGATCAAGTTCCTCCTACGAGCAGTACTTC
TRBJ1-2,NA,TRBV19,NA,CASRQDYGYTF,TGTGCCAGTAGGCAGGACTATGGCTACACCTTC
TRBJ1-4,TRBD1,TRBV18,NA,CASSQSTGVLEKLFF,TGTGCCAGCTCACAAAGCACAGGGGTCCTAGAAAAACTGTTTTTT
TRBJ1-5,NA,TRBV6-1,NA,CASSDSGSQHF,TGTGCCAGCAGTGATTCGGGGTCCCAGCATTTT
TRBJ2-5,TRBD1,TRBV6-5,NA,CASRKTGSETQYF,TGTGCCAGCAGAAAGACAGGGTCCGAGACCCAGTACTTC
TRBJ2-5,NA,TRBV29-1,NA,CSVDPGPPSETQYF,TGCAGCGTAGACCCGGGCCCCCCATCAGAGACCCAGTACTTC
TRBJ2-7,NA,TRBV27,NA,CAGPGHRYF,TGTGCCGGTCCGGGACACCGGTACTTC
TRBJ2-3,TRBD2,TRBV7-8,NA,CASSSTETSGEVDTQYF,TGTGCCAGCAGCTCAACAGAGACTAGCGGGGAAGTAGATACGCAGTATTTT
TRBJ1-6,NA,TRBV27,NA,CASCRDISYNSPLHF,TGTGCCAGCTGCAGGGATATCTCCTATAATTCACCCCTCCACTTT
TRBJ2-7,NA,TRBV11-3,NA,CASSLGGPYEQYF,TGTGCCAGCAGCTTAGGGGGCCCCTACGAGCAGTACTTC
TRBJ2-3,TRBD1,TRBV19,NA,CASSISRSRGLYF,TGTGCCAGTAGTATTTCGCGGTCCAGGGGGCTGTATTTT
TRBJ2-5,NA,TRBV20-1,NA,CSADRETQYF,TGCAGTGCTGACAGAGAGACCCAGTACTTC
TRBJ2-3,NA,TRBV7-9,NA,CASSQSRGTDTQYF,TGTGCCAGCAGCCAGTCCCGGGGCACAGATACGCAGTATTTT
TRBJ2-3,TRBD1,TRBV6-5,NA,CASSSRGTGFPDTQYF,TGTGCCAGCAGTTCCCGGGGGACAGGGTTCCCAGATACGCAGTATTTT
TRBJ2-7,NA,TRBV6-1,NA,CASSAEGSNAYEQYF,TGTGCCAGCAGCGCCGAGGGGAGTAATGCCTACGAGCAGTACTTC
TRBJ1-2,NA,TRBV18,once,CASSPSGVNYGYTF,TGTGCCAGCTCACCAAGTGGGGTCAACTATGGCTACACCTTC
TRBJ2-7,NA,TRBV28,NA,CASGVDGNYEQYF,TGTGCCAGCGGGGTCGACGGAAACTACGAGCAGTACTTC
TRBJ2-7,TRBD1,TRBV6-5,NA,CASSWGQGPSYEQYF,TGTGCCAGCAGTTGGGGACAGGGACCATCCTACGAGCAGTACTTC
TRBJ1-6,TRBD1,TRBV19,few,CASSFLTGNSPLHF,TGTGCCAGTAGTTTCTTGACAGGGAATTCACCCCTCCACTTT
TRBJ2-7,TRBD2,TRBV18,NA,CASCRSGGGDEQYF,TGTGCCAGCTGCCGGTCCGGGGGAGGGGACGAGCAGTACTTC
TRBJ2-7,NA,TRBV19,NA,CASSTNSYEQYF,TGTGCCAGTAGTACTAACAGCTACGAGCAGTACTTC
TRBJ1-2,TRBD1,TRBV4-2,NA,CASSQDPGQSNYGYTF,TGTGCCAGCAGCCAAGATCCGGGACAGTCTAACTATGGCTACACCTTC
TRBJ2-1,NA,TRBV11-2,NA,CASTGTASNEQFF,TGTGCCAGCACCGGAACGGCGTCCAATGAGCAGTTCTTC